The 14 T cell receptor beta chains reported below all come from one sample, sequenced in a study of T cells in Graves' hyperthyroidism and ophthalmopathy. Amplification of TCR beta CDR3 regions was performed using RNA transcripts as template. HTBI primers were the set used in a first-round RT-PCR of the TCR CDR3. TCRdb passed the multiplex PCR reads through MiXCR, listing each CDR3 protein once. Of fewer than 750,000 distinct CDR3 sequences listed, approximately 14% are singletons. The sample was blood. The receptors derive from a middle-aged woman with Graves' ophthalmopathy.

This clonotype was seen only a few times. CDR3 protein: CASSGDGETQYF. CDR3 DNA sequence: TGTGCCAGCTCGGGGGACGGCGAGACCCAGTACTTC. This chain joins TRBV18 and TRBJ2-5, with D perhaps given as TRBD1 or TRBD2 (5 bases each). The germline V gene encodes CDR1 KGHSH and CDR2 LQKENI. V was clipped by 6 bases and J by 5 bases, with 10 bases between them. The CDR3 is made up of 12 amino acids.

This clonotype was counted a few times. The chain links TRBV28 to TRBJ2-7, with 7 bases that match TRBD1. Losses at the gene ends were 6 bases for V and 0 bases for J; bases not matched to a gene: 5. Germline V gives CDR1 MDHEN, CDR2 SYDVKM. The CDR3 is 14 residues long. The CDR3 region has the DNA TGTGCCAGCAGCCACAGGGGCCTCTCCTACGAGCAGTACTTC. Amino acids: CASSHRGLSYEQYF.

This clonotype was recorded at least ten times. This sequence joins TRBV15 and TRBJ2-2; tentative D call: TRBD1 (6 bases). The CDR3 sequence is 15 residues long. Germline CDR1 is LNHNV and CDR2 is YYDKDF (reference sequence). V lost 0 bases and J 13 bases, leaving 18 bases between the germline ends. The CDR3 nucleotides are TGTGCCACCAGCAGAGATCGGGACACCACCGCCCCGCTGTTTTTT. It encodes CATSRDRDTTAPLFF.

There are many counts of this clonotype. The rearrangement joins TRBV6-1 to TRBJ2-5, with D perhaps TRBD1 (6 bases). This CDR3 is built from 15 residues. CDR1 MNHNS and CDR2 SASEGT come from the germline V gene. Trimming removed 0 bases at V and 0 bases at J, with 8 bases between. As DNA, the CDR3 is TGTGCCAGCAGTGAAGCTCGGACAGACCAAGAGACCCAGTACTTC. Protein: CASSEARTDQETQYF.

This clonotype was seen ten or more times. CDR3 in DNA: TGTGCCAGCATGGGACAGCGGGCGAATGGCTACACCTTC. This codes for CASMGQRANGYTF. The V gene is TRBV6-1, the J gene TRBJ1-2; 7 nucleotides line up with TRBD1. V trimming: 7 bases; J trimming: 6 bases; junction bases outside the gene matches: 8. Per germline, CDR1 MNHNS and CDR2 SASEGT. The CDR3 is 13 residues long.

This clonotype was counted many times. The chain uses TRBV7-9 and TRBJ2-7; TRBD2 might be the D (5 bases). V was shortened by 1 base and J by 6 bases, with 13 bases between the two germline ends. Germline V gene data show CDR1 as SEHNR and CDR2 as FQNEAQ (reference sequence). The CDR3 spans 14 residues. The CDR3 protein is CASSLGLAISEQYF. In DNA, the CDR3 is TGTGCCAGCAGCTTAGGCCTAGCAATAAGCGAGCAGTACTTC.

Many counts were recorded for this clonotype. The V gene is TRBV5-1, the J gene TRBJ2-7; 10 nucleotides line up with TRBD1. J gave up 4 bases and V 4 bases, and 8 bases lay outside the gene matches. The length of the CDR3 is 15 residues. CDR1 SGHRS and CDR2 YFSETQ come from the germline V gene. CDR3 in DNA: TGCGCCAGCAGCAGGACGGGGACAGGGGAATACGAGCAGTACTTC. Translation: CASSRTGTGEYEQYF.

The chain uses TRBV25-1 and TRBJ2-2; TRBD2 agrees at 7 bases. Germline V gene sequence: CDR1 MGHDK, CDR2 SYGVNS. Trimming at V came to 5 bases and at J to 6 bases, leaving 6 bases not matched to a gene. The length of the CDR3 is 14 residues. The CDR3, as DNA: TGTGCCAGCAGTTGGGCGGGAGTGGCCGGGGAGCTGTTTTTT. Protein product: CASSWAGVAGELFF.

This clonotype occurred many times. The chain couples TRBV20-1 to TRBJ1-1; D is unclear. V gave up 3 bases and J gave up 1 base, with 9 bases separating them. Germline CDR1 is DFQATT and CDR2 is SNEGSKA (reference sequence). The CDR3 is made up of 13 amino acids. The CDR3 here is CSARETANTEAFF. Here the CDR3 DNA reads TGCAGTGCTAGGGAGACCGCGAACACTGAAGCTTTCTTT.

Only a few counts were recorded for this clonotype. The chain is built from TRBV2 and TRBJ2-6, with a weak D call TRBD2 (5 bases). Trimming took off 7 bases at V and 1 base at J, with 11 bases between the two ends. CDR1 is SNHLY, CDR2 FYNNEI, per germline. The CDR3 has 15 residues. The CDR3 DNA reads as TGTGCCAGCAACGAGGGTCGGTCTGGGGCCAACGTCCTGACTTTC. Encoded protein: CASNEGRSGANVLTF.

This clonotype was observed at least ten times. The chain recombines TRBV5-1 with TRBJ2-5; D call uncertain. The germline gives CDR1 SGHRS, CDR2 YFSETQ. The germline V and J ends were trimmed by 4 bases and 5 bases, with 12 bases remaining between them. CDR3 size: 13 residues. CDR3: CASSVSRWETQYF. In DNA form, the CDR3 reads TGCGCCAGCAGCGTATCACGGTGGGAGACCCAGTACTTC.

This clonotype was seen more than once but under ten times. This chain uses TRBV4-3 with TRBJ2-6; D may match TRBD1 or TRBD2 (5 bases each). Germline values: CDR1 LGHNA, CDR2 YSLEER. There are 17 residues in the CDR3. Trimming pared 4 bases from V and 0 bases from J, leaving 13 bases between. CDR3 loop: CASSRQRINSGANVLTF. For the CDR3, the DNA is TGCGCCAGCAGCCGACAGCGGATCAACTCTGGGGCCAACGTCCTGACTTTC.

This clonotype was seen a few times. The V gene is TRBV11-1, the J gene TRBJ2-2; a possible D gene is TRBD1 (5 bases). The CDR3 length is 17 residues. V lost 3 bases, J lost 0 bases, and 14 bases lay in between. Per the germline V gene, CDR1 is SGHAT and CDR2 is FQDESV (reference sequence). The CDR3 bases are TGTGCCAGCAGCTTTGCCCCAGACAGCGCGAACACCGGGGAGCTGTTTTTT. Translated: CASSFAPDSANTGELFF.

V and J are TRBV28 and TRBJ1-1; D unresolved. Trimming shortened V by 6 bases and J by 5 bases, and 13 bases separated the two germline ends. The CDR3 extends over 13 amino acids. The germline V gene has CDR1 MDHEN and CDR2 SYDVKM. The CDR3 loop reads CASSPLLATEAFF. The CDR3, as DNA: TGTGCCAGCAGCCCACTTCTTGCGACTGAAGCTTTCTTT.